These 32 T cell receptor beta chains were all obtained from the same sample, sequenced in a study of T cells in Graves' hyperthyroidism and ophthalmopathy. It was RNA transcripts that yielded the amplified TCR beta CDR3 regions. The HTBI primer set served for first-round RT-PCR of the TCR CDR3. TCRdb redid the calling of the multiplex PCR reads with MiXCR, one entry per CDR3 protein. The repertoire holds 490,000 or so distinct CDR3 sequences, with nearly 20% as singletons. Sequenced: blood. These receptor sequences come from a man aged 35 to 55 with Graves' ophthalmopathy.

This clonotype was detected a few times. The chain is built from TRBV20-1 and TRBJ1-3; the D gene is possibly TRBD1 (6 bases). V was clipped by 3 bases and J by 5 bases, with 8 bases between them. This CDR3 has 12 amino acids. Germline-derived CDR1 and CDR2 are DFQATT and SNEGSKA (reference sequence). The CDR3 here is CSARGARNTIYF. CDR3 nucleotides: TGCAGTGCTAGGGGGGCGCGAAACACCATATATTTT.

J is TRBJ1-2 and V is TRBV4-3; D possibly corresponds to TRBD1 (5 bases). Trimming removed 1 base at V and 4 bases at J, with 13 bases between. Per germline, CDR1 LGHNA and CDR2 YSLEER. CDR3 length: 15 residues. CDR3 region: CASSQVTAPSYGYTF. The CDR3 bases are TGCGCCAGCAGCCAAGTGACAGCCCCCTCCTATGGCTACACCTTC.

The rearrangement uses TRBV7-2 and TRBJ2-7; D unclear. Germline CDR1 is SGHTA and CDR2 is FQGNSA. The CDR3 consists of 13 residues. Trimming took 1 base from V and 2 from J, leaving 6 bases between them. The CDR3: CASSLGYPYEQYF. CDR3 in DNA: TGTGCCAGCAGCTTAGGGTATCCCTACGAGCAGTACTTC.

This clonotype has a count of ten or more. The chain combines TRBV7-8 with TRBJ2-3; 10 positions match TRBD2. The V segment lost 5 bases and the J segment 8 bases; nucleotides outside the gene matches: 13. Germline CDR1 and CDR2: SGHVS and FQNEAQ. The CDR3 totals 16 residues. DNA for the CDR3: TGTGCCAGCAGCCGTACTAGCGGGACCTATCTTAGTACGCAGTATTTT. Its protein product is CASSRTSGTYLSTQYF.

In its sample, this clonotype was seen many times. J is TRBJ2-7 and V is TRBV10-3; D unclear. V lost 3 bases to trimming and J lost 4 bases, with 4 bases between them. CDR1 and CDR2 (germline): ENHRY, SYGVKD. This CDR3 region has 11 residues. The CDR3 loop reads CAISDRYEQYF. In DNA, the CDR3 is TGTGCCATCAGTGACAGGTACGAGCAGTACTTC.

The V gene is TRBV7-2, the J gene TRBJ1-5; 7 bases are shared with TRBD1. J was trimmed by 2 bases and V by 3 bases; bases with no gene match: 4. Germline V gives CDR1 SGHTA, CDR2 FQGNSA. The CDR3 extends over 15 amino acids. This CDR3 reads CASSLEGARNQPQHF. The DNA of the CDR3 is TGTGCCAGCAGCTTGGAGGGGGCGCGCAATCAGCCCCAGCATTTT.

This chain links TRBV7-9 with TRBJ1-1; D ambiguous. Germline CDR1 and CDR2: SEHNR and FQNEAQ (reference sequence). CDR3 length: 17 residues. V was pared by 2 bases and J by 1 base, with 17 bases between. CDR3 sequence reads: CASSLPVGIQSNTEAFF. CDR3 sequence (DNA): TGTGCCAGCAGCTTACCGGTGGGCATACAATCGAACACTGAAGCTTTCTTT.

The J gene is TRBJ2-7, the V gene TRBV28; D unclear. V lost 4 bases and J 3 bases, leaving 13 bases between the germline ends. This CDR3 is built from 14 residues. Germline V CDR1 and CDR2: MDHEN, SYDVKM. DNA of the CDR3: TGTGCCAGCAGTTCCCTGGACGCAGGCTACGAGCAGTACTTC. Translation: CASSSLDAGYEQYF.

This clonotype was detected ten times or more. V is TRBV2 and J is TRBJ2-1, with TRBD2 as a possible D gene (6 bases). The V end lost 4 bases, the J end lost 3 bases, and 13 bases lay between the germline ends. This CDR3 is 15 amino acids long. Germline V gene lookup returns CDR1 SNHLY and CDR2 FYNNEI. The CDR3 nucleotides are TGTGCCAGCAGTGTTAGGAGTAGCGGCTACAATGAGCAGTTCTTC. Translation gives CASSVRSSGYNEQFF.

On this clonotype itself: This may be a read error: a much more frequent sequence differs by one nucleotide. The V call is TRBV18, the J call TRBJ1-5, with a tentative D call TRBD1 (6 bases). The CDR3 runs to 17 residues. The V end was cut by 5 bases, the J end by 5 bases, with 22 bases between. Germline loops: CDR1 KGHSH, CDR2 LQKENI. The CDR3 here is CASSSRGARTVYQPQHF. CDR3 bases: TGTGCCAGCTCATCACGGGGGGCCAGGACTGTCTATCAGCCCCAGCATTTT.

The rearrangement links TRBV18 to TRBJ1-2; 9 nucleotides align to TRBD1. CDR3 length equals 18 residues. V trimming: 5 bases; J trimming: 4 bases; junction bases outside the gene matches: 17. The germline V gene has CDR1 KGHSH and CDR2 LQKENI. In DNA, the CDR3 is TGTGCCAGCTCAACAACCGGGACAGGGACTCTATTGGGCTATGGCTACACCTTC. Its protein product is CASSTTGTGTLLGYGYTF.

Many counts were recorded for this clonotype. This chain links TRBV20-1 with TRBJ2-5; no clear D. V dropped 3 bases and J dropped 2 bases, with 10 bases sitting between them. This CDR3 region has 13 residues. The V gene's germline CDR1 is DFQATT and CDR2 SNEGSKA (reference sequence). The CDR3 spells CSASWAAQETQYF. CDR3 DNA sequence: TGCAGTGCTAGCTGGGCAGCACAAGAGACCCAGTACTTC.

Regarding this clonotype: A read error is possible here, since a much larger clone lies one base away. The CDR3 loop is CASRRDGNQPQHF. CDR3 sequence (DNA): TGTGCCAGCAGACGGGACGGCAATCAGCCCCAGCATTTT. The genes are TRBV6-1 and TRBJ1-5; D perhaps matches TRBD1 (5 bases). The germline V gene encodes CDR1 MNHNS and CDR2 SASEGT. Deletions cut 6 bases from V and 2 bases from J, with 8 bases between. The CDR3 runs to 13 residues.

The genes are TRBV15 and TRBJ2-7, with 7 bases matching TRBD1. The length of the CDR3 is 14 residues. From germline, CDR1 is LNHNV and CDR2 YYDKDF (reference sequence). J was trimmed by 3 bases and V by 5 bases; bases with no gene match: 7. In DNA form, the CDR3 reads TGTGCCACCAGCGGGGCTCCAGGGGGCTACGAGCAGTACTTC. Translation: CATSGAPGGYEQYF.

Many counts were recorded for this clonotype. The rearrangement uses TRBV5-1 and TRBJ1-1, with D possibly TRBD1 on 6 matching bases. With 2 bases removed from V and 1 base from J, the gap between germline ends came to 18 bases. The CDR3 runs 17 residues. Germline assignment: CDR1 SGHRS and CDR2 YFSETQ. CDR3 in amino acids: CASSFNPQGWENTEAFF. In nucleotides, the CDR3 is TGCGCCAGCAGCTTTAATCCACAGGGATGGGAGAACACTGAAGCTTTCTTT.

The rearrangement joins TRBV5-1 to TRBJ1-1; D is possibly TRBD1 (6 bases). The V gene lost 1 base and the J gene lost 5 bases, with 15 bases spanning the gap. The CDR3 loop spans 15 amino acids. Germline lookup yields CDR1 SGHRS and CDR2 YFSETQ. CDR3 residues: CASSLMGTQGTEAFF. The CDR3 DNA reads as TGCGCCAGCAGCTTGATGGGGACTCAGGGGACTGAAGCTTTCTTT.

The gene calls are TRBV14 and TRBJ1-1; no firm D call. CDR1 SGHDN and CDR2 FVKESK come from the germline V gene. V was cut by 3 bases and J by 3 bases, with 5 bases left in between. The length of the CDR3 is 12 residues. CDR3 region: CASSHRHTEAFF. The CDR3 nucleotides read TGTGCCAGCAGCCACCGTCACACTGAAGCTTTCTTT.

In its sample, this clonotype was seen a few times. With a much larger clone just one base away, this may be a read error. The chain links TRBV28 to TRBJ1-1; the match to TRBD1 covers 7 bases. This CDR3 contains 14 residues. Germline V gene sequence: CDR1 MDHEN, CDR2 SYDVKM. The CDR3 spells CASSPGQPNAEAFF. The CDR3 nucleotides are TGTGCCAGCAGTCCGGGACAGCCGAACGCTGAAGCTTTCTTT.

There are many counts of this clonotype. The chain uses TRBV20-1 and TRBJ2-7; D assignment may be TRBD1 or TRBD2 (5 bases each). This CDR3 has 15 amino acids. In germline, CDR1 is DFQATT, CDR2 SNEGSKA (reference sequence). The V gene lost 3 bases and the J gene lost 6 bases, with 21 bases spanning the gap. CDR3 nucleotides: TGCAGTGCTAGTCCCTCTCCCTCCGGGACCCTCGAGCAGTACTTC. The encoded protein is CSASPSPSGTLEQYF.

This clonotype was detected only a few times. CDR3 sequence: CASSMGQGGWEEQFF. CDR3 nucleotide sequence: TGTGCCAGCAGCATGGGACAGGGGGGCTGGGAAGAGCAGTTCTTC. The chain combines TRBV2 with TRBJ2-1; 11 nucleotides match TRBD1. CDR1 is SNHLY, CDR2 FYNNEI, per germline. V was pared by 6 bases and J by 10 bases, with 11 bases of the junction left unmatched. This CDR3 contains 15 residues. Variable domain in full (rest from reference TRBV2 and TRBJ2-1): EPEVTQTPSHQVTQMGQEVILRCVPISNHLYFYWYRQILGQKVEFLVSFYNNEISEKSEIFDDQFSVERPDGSNFTLKIRSTKLEDSAMYFCASSMGQGGWEEQFFGPGTRLTVL.

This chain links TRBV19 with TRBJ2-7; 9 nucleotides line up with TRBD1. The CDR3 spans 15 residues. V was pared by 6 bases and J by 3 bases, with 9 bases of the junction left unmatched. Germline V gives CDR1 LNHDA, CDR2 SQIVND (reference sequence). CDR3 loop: CASSIAGTGNYEQYF. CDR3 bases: TGTGCCAGTAGCATTGCCGGGACAGGGAACTACGAGCAGTACTTC.

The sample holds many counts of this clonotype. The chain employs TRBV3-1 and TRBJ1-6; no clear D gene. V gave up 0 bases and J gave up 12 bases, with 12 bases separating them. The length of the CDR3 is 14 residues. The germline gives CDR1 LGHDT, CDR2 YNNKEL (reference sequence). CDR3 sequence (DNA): TGTGCCAGCAGCCAAGATTTGGCAGGCGAACCCCTCCACTTT. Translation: CASSQDLAGEPLHF. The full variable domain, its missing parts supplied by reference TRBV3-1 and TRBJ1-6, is DTAVSQTPKYLVTQMGNDKSIKCEQNLGHDTMYWYKQDSKKFLKIMFSYNNKELIINETVPNRFSPKSPDKAHLNLHINSLELGDSAVYFCASSQDLAGEPLHFGNGTRLTVT.

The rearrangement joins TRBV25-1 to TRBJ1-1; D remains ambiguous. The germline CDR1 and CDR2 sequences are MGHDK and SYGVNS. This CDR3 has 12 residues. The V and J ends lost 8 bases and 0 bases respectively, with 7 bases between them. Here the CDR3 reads CASRRMNTEAFF. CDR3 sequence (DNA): TGTGCCAGCCGACGGATGAACACTGAAGCTTTCTTT.

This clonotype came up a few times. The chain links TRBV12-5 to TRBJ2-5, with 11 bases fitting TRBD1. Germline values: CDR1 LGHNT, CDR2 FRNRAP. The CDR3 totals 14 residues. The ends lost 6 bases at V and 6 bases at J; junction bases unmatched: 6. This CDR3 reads CASGSGTGGKTQYF. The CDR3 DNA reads TGTGCTAGTGGCTCCGGGACAGGGGGGAAGACCCAGTACTTC.

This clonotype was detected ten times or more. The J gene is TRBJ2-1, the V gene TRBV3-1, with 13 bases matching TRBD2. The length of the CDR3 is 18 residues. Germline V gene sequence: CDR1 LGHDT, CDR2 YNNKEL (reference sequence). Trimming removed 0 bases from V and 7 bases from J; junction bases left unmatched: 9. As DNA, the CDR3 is TGTGCCAGCAGCCAAGAACCTCCGGGACTAGCGGGAAGGAATGAGCAGTTCTTC. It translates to CASSQEPPGLAGRNEQFF.

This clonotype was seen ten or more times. DNA for the CDR3: TGTGCCAGCAGCCCCGTTGTGGCCCGAGAGACCCAGTACTTC. It translates to CASSPVVARETQYF. The chain couples TRBV28 to TRBJ2-5; D is ambiguous. V was clipped by 6 bases and J by 4 bases, with 15 bases between them. CDR3 size: 14 residues. In germline, CDR1 is MDHEN, CDR2 SYDVKM.

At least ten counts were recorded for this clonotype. CDR3 in amino acids: CASSRGLSTDTQYF. As DNA, the CDR3 is TGTGCCAGCAGTCGGGGGCTGAGCACAGATACGCAGTATTTT. The chain couples TRBV12-3 or TRBV12-4 to TRBJ2-3; D possibly uses TRBD1 or TRBD2 (6 bases each). The ends were cut back, 5 bases at V and 0 bases at J, with 9 bases in the middle. The CDR3 contains 14 residues.

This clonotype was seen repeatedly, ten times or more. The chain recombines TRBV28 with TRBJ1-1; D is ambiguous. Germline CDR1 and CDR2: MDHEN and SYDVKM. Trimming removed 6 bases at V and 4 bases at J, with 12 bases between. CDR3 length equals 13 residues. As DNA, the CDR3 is TGTGCCAGCAGCCCCAAGAGAGCCACTGAAGCTTTCTTT. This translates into CASSPKRATEAFF. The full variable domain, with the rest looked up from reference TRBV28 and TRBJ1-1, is DVKVTQSSRYLVKRTGEKVFLECVQDMDHENMFWYRQDPGLGLRLIYFSYDVKMKEKGDIPEGYSVSREKKERFSLILESASTNQTSMYLCASSPKRATEAFFGQGTRLTVV.

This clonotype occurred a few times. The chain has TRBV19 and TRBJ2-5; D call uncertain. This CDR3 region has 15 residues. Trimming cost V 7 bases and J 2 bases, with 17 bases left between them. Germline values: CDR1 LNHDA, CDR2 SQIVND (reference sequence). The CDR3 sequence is CASKESYTIQETQYF. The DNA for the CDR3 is TGTGCCAGTAAAGAAAGTTACACCATTCAAGAGACCCAGTACTTC.

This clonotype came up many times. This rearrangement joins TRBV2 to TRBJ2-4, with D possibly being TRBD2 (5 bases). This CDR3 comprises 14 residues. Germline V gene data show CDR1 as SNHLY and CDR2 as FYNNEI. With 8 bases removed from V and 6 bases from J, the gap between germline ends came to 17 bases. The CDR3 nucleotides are TGTGCCAGCCAGGTGGAGGTTTCTGGAAACATTCAGTACTTC. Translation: CASQVEVSGNIQYF.

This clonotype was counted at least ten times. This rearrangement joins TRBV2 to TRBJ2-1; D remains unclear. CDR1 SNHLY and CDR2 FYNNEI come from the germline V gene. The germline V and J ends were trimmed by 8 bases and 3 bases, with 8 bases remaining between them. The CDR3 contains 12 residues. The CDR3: CASGVNYNEQFF. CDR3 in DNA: TGTGCCAGCGGAGTGAACTACAATGAGCAGTTCTTC.

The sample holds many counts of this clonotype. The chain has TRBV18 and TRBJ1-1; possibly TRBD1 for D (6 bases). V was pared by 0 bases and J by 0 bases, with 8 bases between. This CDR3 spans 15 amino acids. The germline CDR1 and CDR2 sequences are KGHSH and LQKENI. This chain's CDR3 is CASSPPDRMNTEAFF. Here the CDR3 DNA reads TGTGCCAGCTCACCACCGGACAGAATGAACACTGAAGCTTTCTTT.